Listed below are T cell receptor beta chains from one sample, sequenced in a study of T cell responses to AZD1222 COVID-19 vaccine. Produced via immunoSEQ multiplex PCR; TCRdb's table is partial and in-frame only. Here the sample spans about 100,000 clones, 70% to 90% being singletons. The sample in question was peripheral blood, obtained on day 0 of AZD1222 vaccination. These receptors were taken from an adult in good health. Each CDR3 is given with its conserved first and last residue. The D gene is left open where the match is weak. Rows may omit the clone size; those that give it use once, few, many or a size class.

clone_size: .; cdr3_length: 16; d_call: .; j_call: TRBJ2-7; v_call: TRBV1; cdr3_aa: CTSSHQGQGVSYEQYF
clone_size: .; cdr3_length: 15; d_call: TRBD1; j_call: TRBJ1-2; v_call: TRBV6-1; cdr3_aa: CASSEFRTGWDGYTF
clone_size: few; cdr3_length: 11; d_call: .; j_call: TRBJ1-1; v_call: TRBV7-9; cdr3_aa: CASSPGYEAFF
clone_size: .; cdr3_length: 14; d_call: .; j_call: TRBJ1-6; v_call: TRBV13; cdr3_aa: CASSPTPQNSPLHF
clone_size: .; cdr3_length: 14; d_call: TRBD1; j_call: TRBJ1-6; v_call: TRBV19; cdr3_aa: CASSPQGDNSPLHF
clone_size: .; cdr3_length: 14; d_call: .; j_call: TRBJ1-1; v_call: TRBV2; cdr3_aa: CASRGVGLNTEAFF
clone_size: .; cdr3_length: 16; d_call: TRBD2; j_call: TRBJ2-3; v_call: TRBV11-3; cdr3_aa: CASSPGTSGTTDTQYF
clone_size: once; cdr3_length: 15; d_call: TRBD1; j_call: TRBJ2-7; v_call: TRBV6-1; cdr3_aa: CASSERQGLTYEQYF
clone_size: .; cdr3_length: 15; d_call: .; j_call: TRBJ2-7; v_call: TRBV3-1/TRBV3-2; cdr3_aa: CASSQVGGLSYEQYF
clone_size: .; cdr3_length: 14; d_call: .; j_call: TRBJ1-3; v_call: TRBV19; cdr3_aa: CASSMLSSGNTIYF
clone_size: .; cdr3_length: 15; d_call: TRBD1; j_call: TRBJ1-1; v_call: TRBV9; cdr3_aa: CASSASTGSNTEAFF
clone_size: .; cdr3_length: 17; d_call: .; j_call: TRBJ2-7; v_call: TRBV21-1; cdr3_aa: CASSKGHGEQQTAEQYF
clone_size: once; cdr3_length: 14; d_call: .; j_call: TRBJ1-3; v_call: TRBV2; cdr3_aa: CASSAAGAGNTIYF
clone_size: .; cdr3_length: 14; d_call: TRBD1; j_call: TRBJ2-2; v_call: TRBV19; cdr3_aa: CASMRQGDTGELFF
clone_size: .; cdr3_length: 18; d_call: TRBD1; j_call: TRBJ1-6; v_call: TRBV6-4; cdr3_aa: CASSDLGQVGSYNSPLHF
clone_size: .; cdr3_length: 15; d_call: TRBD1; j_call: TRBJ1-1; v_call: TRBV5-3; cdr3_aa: CARRSPGQGVSEAFF
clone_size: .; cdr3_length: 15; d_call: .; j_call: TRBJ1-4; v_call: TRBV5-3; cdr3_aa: CARTKPRRPFEKLFF
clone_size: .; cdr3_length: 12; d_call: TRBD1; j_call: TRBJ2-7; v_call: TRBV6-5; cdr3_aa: CASRGQSYEQYF
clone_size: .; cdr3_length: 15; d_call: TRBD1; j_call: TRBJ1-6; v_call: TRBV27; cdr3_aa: CASSLIGTGISPLHF
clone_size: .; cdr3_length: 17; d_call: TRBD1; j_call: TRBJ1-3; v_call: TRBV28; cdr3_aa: CASSLRLDRGWRNTIYF
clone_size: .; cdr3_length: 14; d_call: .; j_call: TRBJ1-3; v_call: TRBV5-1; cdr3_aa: CASSLDGSGNTIYF
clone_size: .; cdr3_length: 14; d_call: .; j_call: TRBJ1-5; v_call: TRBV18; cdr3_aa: CASSLGGGHQPQHF
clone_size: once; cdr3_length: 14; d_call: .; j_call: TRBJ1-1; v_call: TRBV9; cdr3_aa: CASSAPQGNTEAFF
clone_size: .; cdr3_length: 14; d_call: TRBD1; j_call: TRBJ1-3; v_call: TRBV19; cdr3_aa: CASRRTGLGNTIYF
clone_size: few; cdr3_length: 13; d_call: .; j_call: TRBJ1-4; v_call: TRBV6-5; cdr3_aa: CASEEEGKEKLFF
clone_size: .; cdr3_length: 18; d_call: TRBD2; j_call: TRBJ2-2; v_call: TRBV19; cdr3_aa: CASRPLTSGGAKVGELFF
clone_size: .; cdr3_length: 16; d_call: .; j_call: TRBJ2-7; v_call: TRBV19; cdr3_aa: CASSIVGARGQMEQYF
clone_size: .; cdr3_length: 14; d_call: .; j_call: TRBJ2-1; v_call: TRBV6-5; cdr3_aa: CASILGTLVDEQFF
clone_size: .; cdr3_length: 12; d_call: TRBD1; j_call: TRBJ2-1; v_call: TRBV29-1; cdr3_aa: CSAGGTGGEEFF
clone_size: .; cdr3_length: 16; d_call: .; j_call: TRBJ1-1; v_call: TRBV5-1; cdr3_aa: CASSLANIGQGGEAFF
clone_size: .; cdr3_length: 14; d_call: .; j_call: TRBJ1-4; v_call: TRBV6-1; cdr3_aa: CASSEVFTNEKLFF
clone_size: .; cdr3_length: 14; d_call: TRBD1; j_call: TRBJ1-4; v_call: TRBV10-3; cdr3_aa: CAISSRTGLEKLFF
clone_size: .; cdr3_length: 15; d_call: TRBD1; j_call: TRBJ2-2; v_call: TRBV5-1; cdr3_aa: CASSRGTGGTGELFF
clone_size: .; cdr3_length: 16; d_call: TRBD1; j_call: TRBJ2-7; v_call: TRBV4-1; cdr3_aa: CASSHTMTGNPYEQYF
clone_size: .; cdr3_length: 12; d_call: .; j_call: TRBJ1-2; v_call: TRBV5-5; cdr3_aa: CASSLVPYGYTF
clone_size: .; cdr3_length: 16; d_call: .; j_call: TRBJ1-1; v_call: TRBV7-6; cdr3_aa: CASSLDNPDTNTEAFF
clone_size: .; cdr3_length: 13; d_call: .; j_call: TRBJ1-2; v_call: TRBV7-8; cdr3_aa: CASTTSGNYGYTF
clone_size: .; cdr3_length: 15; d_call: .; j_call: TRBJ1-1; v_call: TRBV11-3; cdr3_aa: CASSRGQSMNTEAFF
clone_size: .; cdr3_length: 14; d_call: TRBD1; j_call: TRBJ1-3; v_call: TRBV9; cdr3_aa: CASSPGQASDTIYF
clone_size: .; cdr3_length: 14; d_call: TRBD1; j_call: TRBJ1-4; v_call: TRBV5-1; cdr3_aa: CASSAGTGAEKLFF
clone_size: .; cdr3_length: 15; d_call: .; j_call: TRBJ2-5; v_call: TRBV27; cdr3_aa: CASTQGVGGLGTQYF
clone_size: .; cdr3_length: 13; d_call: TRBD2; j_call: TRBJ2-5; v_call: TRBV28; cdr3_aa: CASSLAGVQTQYF
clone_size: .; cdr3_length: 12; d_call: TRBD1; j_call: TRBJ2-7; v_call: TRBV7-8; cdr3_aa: CASSQDRGEQYF
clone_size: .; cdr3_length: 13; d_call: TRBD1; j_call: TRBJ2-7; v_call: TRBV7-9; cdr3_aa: CASSRDRSYEQYF
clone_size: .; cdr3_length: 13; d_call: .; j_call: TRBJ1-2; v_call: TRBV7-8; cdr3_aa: CASSPPGTVGYTF
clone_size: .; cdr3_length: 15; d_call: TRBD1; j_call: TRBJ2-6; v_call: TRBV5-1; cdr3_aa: CASSPRGPGANVLTF
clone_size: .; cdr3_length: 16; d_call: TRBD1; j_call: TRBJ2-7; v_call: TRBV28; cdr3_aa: CASSSFSGTGRYEQYF
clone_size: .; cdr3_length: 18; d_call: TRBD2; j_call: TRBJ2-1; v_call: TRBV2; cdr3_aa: CASSEGTSGSVDYNEQFF